This entry concerns a single T cell receptor beta chain. What it binds is not known. This entry is derived from a study of radiation and T cells in renal cell carcinoma. Sequencing was performed with immunoSEQ multiplex PCR; in TCRdb, only in-frame clones are kept and a portion is missing. The sample carries about 20,000 clones, roughly 64% recorded once. Treatment described: 15 Gy SBRT to primary tumor, nephrectomy 4 weeks later. Nephrectomy followed 15 Gy stereotactic body radiation by 4 weeks. Findings of the study overall: Without pretreatment biopsies, baseline tumor clonotype presence was undetermined.

CDR1 and CDR2 from the germline V gene are MGHRA and YSYEKL. The CDR3 length is 16 residues. The sequences come from tumor tissue, collected from a patient whose treatment included radiotherapy and nephrectomy. The rearrangement links TRBV4-1 to TRBJ2-5; 10 bases fit TRBD1. Gene TRBJ2-7 matches the end of the DNA better, so the J call may be wrong. This TCR derives from a woman aged 70-85 years with renal cell carcinoma. The CDR3 sequence: CASSQEGDRGRYEQYF. DNA for the CDR3: TGCGCCAGCAGCCAAGAAGGGGACAGGGGTCGGTACGAGCAGTACTTC.